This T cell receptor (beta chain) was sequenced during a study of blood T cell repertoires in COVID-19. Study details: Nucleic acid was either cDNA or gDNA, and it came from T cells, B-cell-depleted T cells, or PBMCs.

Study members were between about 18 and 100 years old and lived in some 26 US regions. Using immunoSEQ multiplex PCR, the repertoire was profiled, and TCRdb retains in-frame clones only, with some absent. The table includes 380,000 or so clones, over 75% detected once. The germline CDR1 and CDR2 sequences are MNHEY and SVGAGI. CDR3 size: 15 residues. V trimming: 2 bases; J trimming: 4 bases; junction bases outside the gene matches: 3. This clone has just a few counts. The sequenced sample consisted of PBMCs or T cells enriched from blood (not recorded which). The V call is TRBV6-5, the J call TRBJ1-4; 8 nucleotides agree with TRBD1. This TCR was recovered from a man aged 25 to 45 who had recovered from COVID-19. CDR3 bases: TGTGCCAGCAGTTACACGACAGGGGATAATGAAAAACTGTTTTTT. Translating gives CASSYTTGDNEKLFF.